This TCR beta chain was identified during a study of beta chain features in type 1 diabetes. Study information: All samples yielded some 110 million examined sorted cells.

Expressed TCRB transcripts got sequenced, as all isolated RNA was reverse transcribed. TCRdb's copy holds only in-frame clones and misses some; the assay was immunoSEQ multiplex PCR. The sample lists 130,000 or so clones; about a sixth were seen once. This clone was seen a few times. No antigen is known for it. Study results and caveats: Among all four CD4+ subsets, Type 1 diabetes patients had TCRB CDR3s that were moderately but significantly shorter. In these data, an HLA type influence on TCRB rearrangement remained unresolved.

Purity of each sorted population was above 95%. V lost 4 bases and J lost 5; bases outside the gene matches: 3. The CDR3 runs to 13 residues. Germline values: CDR1 SGHVS, CDR2 FNYEAQ. The receptor comes from a man younger than 40 with type 1 diabetes. The chain couples TRBV7-6 to TRBJ2-5; TRBD2 agrees at 8 bases. What was sequenced was central memory CD4+ T cells from blood. The CDR3 nucleotides read TGTGCCAGCAGCTCGGGACTAGTGGAGACCCAGTACTTC. It yields the protein CASSSGLVETQYF.